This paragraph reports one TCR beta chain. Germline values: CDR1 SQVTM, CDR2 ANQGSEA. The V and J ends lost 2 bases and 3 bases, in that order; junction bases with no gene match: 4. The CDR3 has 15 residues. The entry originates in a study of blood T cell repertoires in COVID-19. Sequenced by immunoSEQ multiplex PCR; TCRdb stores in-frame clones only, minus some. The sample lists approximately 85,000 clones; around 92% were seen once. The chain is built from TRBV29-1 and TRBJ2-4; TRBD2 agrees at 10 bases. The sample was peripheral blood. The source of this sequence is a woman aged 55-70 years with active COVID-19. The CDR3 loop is CSVESGGEGKNIQYF. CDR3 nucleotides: TGCAGCGTTGAAAGCGGGGGGGAGGGCAAAAACATTCAGTACTTC.